Detailed here is one T cell receptor beta chain. What it recognizes is unknown. This specimen comes from a study of blood T cells in healthy people across ages. Notes on the study in general: Leaving the PBMCs unsorted stopped any conclusive comparison of naive versus antigen-experienced cells.

A second roughly 6 to 11 cycle PCR used barcoded and J-beta primers. The yield of each sample was at least 3 million CDR3-containing paired-end reads. TCRdb redid the calling of the 5' RACE reads with MiXCR, one entry per CDR3 protein. The table includes 1,300,000 or so distinct CDR3 sequences, roughly 60% detected once. About 10 milliliters of peripheral blood were drawn from each donor into EDTA-treated tubes. The CDR3 has 14 amino acids. The V gene's germline CDR1 is GTSNPN and CDR2 SVGIG (reference sequence). V was clipped by 1 base and J by 7 bases, with 14 bases between them. The specimen sequenced was blood. This sequence joins TRBV30 and TRBJ2-1, with D unclear. This receptor was obtained from a man aged 18 to 29 in good health. CDR3 residues: CAWSDVSFSNEQFF. The CDR3, as DNA: TGTGCCTGGAGTGATGTCAGTTTCTCAAATGAGCAGTTCTTC.